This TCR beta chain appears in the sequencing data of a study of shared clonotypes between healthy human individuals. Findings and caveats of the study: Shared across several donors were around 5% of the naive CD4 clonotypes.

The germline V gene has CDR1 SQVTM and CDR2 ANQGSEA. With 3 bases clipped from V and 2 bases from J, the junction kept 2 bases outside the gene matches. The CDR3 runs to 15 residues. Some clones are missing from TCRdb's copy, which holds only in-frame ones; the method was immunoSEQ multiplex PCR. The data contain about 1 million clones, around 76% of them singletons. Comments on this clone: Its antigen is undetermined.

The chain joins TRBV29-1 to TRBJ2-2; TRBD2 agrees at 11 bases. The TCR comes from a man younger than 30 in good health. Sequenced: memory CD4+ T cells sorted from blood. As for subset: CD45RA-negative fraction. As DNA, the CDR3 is TGCAGCGTTGATGGGACTAGCGGAAACACCGGGGAGCTGTTTTTT. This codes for CSVDGTSGNTGELFF.